This TCR beta chain stems from a study of T cell repertoires in cytomegalovirus infection. On the study more broadly: Indications of both CMV infection and matching HLA type were provided by public TCR beta signatures.

Details on this clonotype: Its specificity is unknown.

Whole-study results and caveats: The ex vivo response was dominated by HLA-C-restricted CMV-specific TCR beta clonotypes. Public TCR beta family frequency separated CMV-and-HLA carriers, including in an independent cohort.

The CDR3 is made up of 15 amino acids. Trimming stripped 7 bases from V and 0 bases from J, with 15 bases between. MiXCR was run by TCRdb on the reads, yielding one entry per CDR3 protein. The table includes a few hundred thousand distinct CDR3 sequences, 26% detected once. Sequenced material: PBMCs. This TCR derives from a human donor in good health (CMV status not recorded). Some clones in this sample may be carry-over from other donors' samples. This rearrangement joins TRBV12-3 or TRBV12-4 to TRBJ1-2; D unclear. The CDR3 region has the DNA TGTGCCAGCACCCCCCCGGGCCGAGCTAACTATGGCTACACCTTC. Its translation: CASTPPGRANYGYTF.